Following are 9 T cell receptor beta chains from one sample sequenced in a study of blood T cells in healthy people across ages. With a J-beta primer mix and a sample-barcoded 5' primer, a second PCR ran 7 to 11 cycles. TCRdb reprocessed the 5' RACE reads with MiXCR, giving one entry per CDR3 protein. The sample lists approximately 1.5 million distinct CDR3 sequences; roughly 43% were seen once. Sequenced sample: blood. The origin of the receptors is a woman in her late teens or twenties in good health.

The genes are TRBV20-1 and TRBJ2-6; no reliable D call. Trimming shortened V by 3 bases and J by 3 bases, and 12 bases separated the two germline ends. The germline V gene has CDR1 DFQATT and CDR2 SNEGSKA (reference sequence). CDR3 length: 15 residues. The CDR3 DNA reads TGCAGTGCTAGTGGCACCCGCGTTGGGGCCAACGTCCTGACTTTC. It encodes CSASGTRVGANVLTF.

The chain links TRBV20-1 to TRBJ2-3; 9 bases align to TRBD2. V was pared by 5 bases and J by 3 bases, with 3 bases of the junction left unmatched. The CDR3 has 13 residues. Germline loops: CDR1 DFQATT, CDR2 SNEGSKA (reference sequence). The CDR3: CSAERGETDTQYF. CDR3 in DNA: TGCAGTGCTGAGCGGGGGGAGACAGATACGCAGTATTTT.

This clonotype was counted only a few times. The chain is built from TRBV19 and TRBJ2-1, with 7 bases matching TRBD2. Unmatched junction bases numbered 6, after V lost 3 bases and J lost 4 bases. The CDR3 loop spans 15 amino acids. Germline V gives CDR1 LNHDA, CDR2 SQIVND (reference sequence). CDR3 loop: CASSISSGTYNEQFF. CDR3 bases: TGTGCCAGTAGTATCTCTAGCGGCACTTACAATGAGCAGTTCTTC.

The chain combines TRBV7-2 with TRBJ2-1, with 10 positions matching TRBD2. This CDR3 has 13 residues. V was pared by 5 bases and J by 8 bases, with 3 bases of the junction left unmatched. Germline CDR1 and CDR2: SGHTA and FQGNSA. The CDR3 bases are TGTGCCAGCAGCGCGGGACTAGCGCATGAGCAGTTCTTC. This encodes CASSAGLAHEQFF.

The J gene is TRBJ2-2, the V gene TRBV14, with D perhaps matching TRBD2 (6 bases). Germline CDR1 is SGHDN and CDR2 is FVKESK. This CDR3 has 16 residues. The V end lost 1 base, the J end lost 6 bases, and 15 bases lay between the germline ends. CDR3 protein: CASSQVQGLRAGELFF. DNA of the CDR3: TGTGCCAGCAGCCAAGTTCAGGGACTTCGCGCCGGGGAGCTGTTTTTT.

The chain uses TRBV20-1 and TRBJ2-1; D uncertain. The germline CDR1 and CDR2 sequences are DFQATT and SNEGSKA (reference sequence). V was cut by 6 bases and J by 6 bases, with 15 bases left in between. The CDR3 consists of 13 residues. This CDR3 reads CSAITQVGNEQFF. The CDR3 DNA follows: TGCAGTGCCATAACTCAGGTCGGCAATGAGCAGTTCTTC.

The sample holds a few counts of this clonotype. This sequence joins TRBV7-9 and TRBJ2-3; the D call may be TRBD1 or TRBD2 (6 bases each). This CDR3 has 16 residues. The V gene lost 5 bases and the J gene lost 2 bases, with 17 bases spanning the gap. Germline CDR1 SEHNR, CDR2 FQNEAQ (reference sequence). This chain's CDR3 is CASSVFTGRSTDTQYF. The CDR3 coding sequence is TGTGCCAGCAGCGTCTTTACAGGGAGGTCCACAGATACGCAGTATTTT.

The rearrangement uses TRBV6-6 and TRBJ2-1; no firm D call. The J call may be faulty, since TRBJ2-7 better matches the DNA end. The CDR3 length is 13 residues. Germline V gives CDR1 MNHNY, CDR2 SVGAGI (reference sequence). CDR3: CATSPESYNEQYF. CDR3 in DNA: TGTGCCACCTCTCCCGAGTCCTACAATGAGCAGTACTTC.

This rearrangement joins TRBV7-9 to TRBJ1-2; D gene unclear. V lost 1 base, J lost 6 bases, and 12 bases lay in between. Germline V lookup: CDR1 SEHNR, CDR2 FQNEAQ (reference sequence). This CDR3 spans 14 amino acids. The CDR3 sequence: CASSLVLAGDGYTF. The DNA of the CDR3 is TGTGCCAGCAGCTTAGTGTTGGCAGGCGATGGCTACACCTTC.